This entry lists 32 T cell receptor beta chains sequenced from one sample in a study of T cells in Graves' hyperthyroidism and ophthalmopathy. Researchers took RNA transcripts and amplified the TCR beta CDR3 regions from them. The primer set for the first-round RT-PCR of the TCR CDR3 was HTBI. Using its own MiXCR run on the multiplex PCR reads, TCRdb lists one record per CDR3 protein. The sample carries about 210,000 distinct CDR3 sequences, 15% to 20% recorded once. The specimen sequenced was blood. Source of these receptors: a man aged 50 to 60 with Graves' hyperthyroidism.

In its sample, this clonotype was seen a few times. This sequence joins TRBV10-3 and TRBJ2-1; a possible D gene is TRBD1 (6 bases). Trimming pared 3 bases from V and 4 bases from J, leaving 7 bases between. The CDR3 spans 13 residues. The V gene's germline CDR1 is ENHRY and CDR2 SYGVKD. The CDR3 DNA follows: TGTGCCATCAGTGAAGACAGGTACAATGAGCAGTTCTTC. It encodes CAISEDRYNEQFF.

This chain links TRBV5-1 with TRBJ2-5; no clear D. Per the germline V gene, CDR1 is SGHRS and CDR2 is YFSETQ. The CDR3 is made up of 14 amino acids. V lost 1 base to trimming and J lost 3 bases, with 10 bases between them. The CDR3 nucleotides read TGCGCCAGCAGCTTGAGTGCCGCGGAAGAGACCCAGTACTTC. Translation: CASSLSAAEETQYF.

The chain employs TRBV9 and TRBJ2-3; TRBD1 or TRBD2 may be the D gene (5 bases each). Trimming cost V 4 bases and J 3 bases, with 15 bases left between them. This CDR3 has 15 amino acids. Looked up from germline, CDR1 is SGDLS and CDR2 is YYNGEE. The CDR3 DNA reads TGTGCCAGCAGCTTTGGGGGAGTTTTGACAGATACGCAGTATTTT. Amino acids: CASSFGGVLTDTQYF.

This clonotype appeared many times. CDR3 residues: CASSLVERGSYNEQFF. The CDR3 nucleotides are TGTGCCAGCAGCTTAGTCGAGCGGGGGTCCTACAATGAGCAGTTCTTC. The rearrangement links TRBV11-2 to TRBJ2-1; 8 nucleotides align to TRBD2. The CDR3 covers 16 residues. Germline-derived CDR1 and CDR2 are SGHAT and FQNNGV. V lost 1 base and J lost 1; bases outside the gene matches: 3.

This clonotype appeared many times. The genes are TRBV4-3 and TRBJ2-3; a weak D match, TRBD1 (5 bases). The CDR3 totals 15 residues. The V and J ends lost 0 bases and 5 bases respectively, with 12 bases between them. CDR1 and CDR2 from the germline V gene are LGHNA and YSLEER. This CDR3 is CASSQEARVVDTQYF. Here the CDR3 DNA reads TGCGCCAGCAGCCAAGAGGCCAGGGTGGTAGATACGCAGTATTTT.

This clonotype was observed a handful of times. V usage is TRBV12-3 or TRBV12-4 and J usage is TRBJ2-1, with D tentatively TRBD2 (7 bases). V dropped 0 bases and J dropped 7 bases, with 16 bases sitting between them. The CDR3 is 16 residues long. CDR3: CASSLAGGRARNEQFF. CDR3 nucleotide sequence: TGTGCCAGCAGTTTAGCAGGGGGGAGGGCCAGAAATGAGCAGTTCTTC.

This clonotype was picked up a small number of times. The chain has TRBV15 and TRBJ2-5; TRBD1 aligns across 7 bases. V gave up 1 base and J gave up 4 bases; unmatched junction bases: 6. The germline CDR1 and CDR2 sequences are LNHNV and YYDKDF (reference sequence). The CDR3 sequence is 15 residues long. The CDR3 spells CATSRATGFRETQYF. In nucleotides, the CDR3 is TGTGCCACCAGCAGAGCGACAGGGTTTCGAGAGACCCAGTACTTC.

This chain joins TRBV6-2 or TRBV6-3 and TRBJ2-7; the D gene is possibly TRBD2 (5 bases). The CDR3 has 13 residues. V gave up 0 bases and J gave up 6 bases, with 9 bases separating them. The germline V gene has CDR1 MNHEY and CDR2 SVGEGT. CDR3 region: CASSYSLRGEQYF. Written as DNA, the CDR3 is TGTGCCAGCAGTTACTCGCTTCGGGGCGAGCAGTACTTC.

This clonotype was picked up many times. The chain links TRBV6-1 to TRBJ2-3; 9 bases match TRBD2. This CDR3 contains 16 residues. CDR1 and CDR2 (germline): MNHNS, SASEGT. Trimming at V came to 4 bases and at J to 0 bases, leaving 5 bases not matched to a gene. The DNA for the CDR3 is TGTGCCAGCAGTGCGCGCGGGAGGGCCAGCACAGATACGCAGTATTTT. Its protein product is CASSARGRASTDTQYF.

The sample holds many counts of this clonotype. CDR3 sequence (DNA): TGTGCCAGCAGTTACTCGAGGGGGGGACCGAACACTGAAGCTTTCTTT. This translates into CASSYSRGGPNTEAFF. The chain joins TRBV6-5 to TRBJ1-1; D is perhaps TRBD1 (6 bases). Germline V gene lookup returns CDR1 MNHEY and CDR2 SVGAGI. The CDR3 extends over 16 amino acids. V lost 0 bases and J 1 base, leaving 12 bases between the germline ends.

J is TRBJ2-1 and V is TRBV5-8; TRBD1 might be the D (6 bases). The V end was cut by 0 bases, the J end by 4 bases, with 8 bases between. Germline values: CDR1 SGHTS, CDR2 YDEGEE. This CDR3 region has 14 residues. The CDR3 DNA sequence: TGTGCCAGCAGCTTGGGCACAGGGTACAATGAGCAGTTCTTC. Residues: CASSLGTGYNEQFF.

This clonotype was counted between two and nine times. This rearrangement joins TRBV5-5 to TRBJ2-5; D is possibly TRBD1 (6 bases). Germline V gene lookup returns CDR1 SGHKS and CDR2 YYEKEE (reference sequence). The CDR3 sequence is 14 residues long. V was clipped by 4 bases and J by 5 bases, with 15 bases between them. The CDR3 DNA follows: TGTGCCAGCAGCATACCACAGGGAACGGAGACCCAGTACTTC. It specifies CASSIPQGTETQYF.

In its sample, this clonotype was seen a few times. The V call is TRBV10-1, the J call TRBJ1-4, with TRBD1 matching over 8 bases. Germline V gives CDR1 WNHNN, CDR2 SYGVQD (reference sequence). V shed 4 bases and J 6 bases; nucleotides not matched to a gene: 7. CDR3 size: 15 residues. The CDR3 spells CASSGRQGRYEKLFF. The CDR3 coding sequence is TGCGCCAGCAGTGGAAGACAGGGGCGGTATGAAAAACTGTTTTTT.

This clonotype was counted a single time. The chain has TRBV11-1 and TRBJ2-1; 15 positions agree with TRBD2. The CDR3 runs 14 residues. From germline, CDR1 is SGHAT and CDR2 FQDESV (reference sequence). The junction had 5 bases not matched to a gene; V was cut back by 4 bases and J by 13 bases. CDR3 DNA: TGTGCCAGCAGCTCCGGACTAGCGGGAGGGCTCCAGTTCTTC. Translation: CASSSGLAGGLQFF.

This clonotype occurred many times. The genes are TRBV30 and TRBJ1-2, with 7 bases fitting TRBD1. The CDR3 runs to 14 residues. Germline lookup yields CDR1 GTSNPN and CDR2 SVGIG (reference sequence). The ends lost 4 bases at V and 4 bases at J; junction bases unmatched: 9. CDR3 sequence (DNA): TGTGCCTGGACTGGAGGGGGCCGGGGCTATGGCTACACCTTC. Amino acids: CAWTGGGRGYGYTF.

The chain uses TRBV11-1 and TRBJ1-6; 8 bases are shared with TRBD1. The CDR3 is 14 residues long. J lost 9 bases, V lost 3 bases, and 4 bases had no gene match. The V gene's germline CDR1 is SGHAT and CDR2 FQDESV (reference sequence). The CDR3 loop is CASSFTGGTSPLHF. The CDR3 DNA reads as TGTGCCAGCAGCTTTACAGGGGGGACTTCACCCCTCCACTTT.

This clonotype was seen more than once but under ten times. CDR3 sequence: CASSLWVAGGGDTQYF. Here the CDR3 DNA reads TGTGCCAGCAGCTTATGGGTAGCGGGAGGTGGAGATACGCAGTATTTT. The chain couples TRBV7-6 to TRBJ2-3, with TRBD2 matching 10 bases. The CDR3 extends over 16 amino acids. The germline V gene encodes CDR1 SGHVS and CDR2 FNYEAQ. Trimming cost V 2 bases and J 5 bases; bases outside gene matches: 7.

The V gene is TRBV4-1, the J gene TRBJ2-1; D uncertain. CDR1 and CDR2 from the germline V gene are MGHRA and YSYEKL. V dropped 2 bases and J dropped 9 bases, with 5 bases sitting between them. There are 11 residues in the CDR3. In DNA form, the CDR3 reads TGCGCCAGCAGCCAAATGAGTGAGCAGTTCTTC. Amino acid sequence: CASSQMSEQFF.

V gene TRBV6-1 combines with J gene TRBJ2-3; D is possibly TRBD1 (6 bases). V lost 7 bases and J 1 base, leaving 18 bases between the germline ends. CDR1 MNHNS and CDR2 SASEGT come from the germline V gene. This CDR3 has 16 amino acids. The CDR3 spells CASTPRQGTGTDTQYF. The CDR3 region has the DNA TGTGCCAGCACCCCACGCCAGGGGACCGGCACAGATACGCAGTATTTT.

J is TRBJ2-1 and V is TRBV7-9; 10 positions match TRBD1. V dropped 5 bases and J dropped 8; count of bases not matched to a gene: 12. This CDR3 contains 16 residues. The germline V gene has CDR1 SEHNR and CDR2 FQNEAQ (reference sequence). CDR3: CASSATGQGLYDEQFF. The CDR3 coding sequence is TGTGCCAGCAGCGCGACGGGACAGGGGTTATACGATGAGCAGTTCTTC.

This chain links TRBV7-9 with TRBJ2-1, with TRBD1 matching over 7 bases. This CDR3 is built from 16 residues. V lost 5 bases to trimming and J lost 5 bases; unmatched junction nucleotides: 12. In germline, CDR1 is SEHNR, CDR2 FQNEAQ (reference sequence). Here the CDR3 DNA reads TGTGCCAGCAGCCCATCCGGGACAGTTTACCACAATGAGCAGTTCTTC. It codes for CASSPSGTVYHNEQFF.

The table lists this clonotype with many counts. This chain uses TRBV11-2 with TRBJ2-7; the D gene is possibly TRBD1 (5 bases). CDR1 is SGHAT and CDR2 is FQNNGV in the germline V gene. V gave up 0 bases and J gave up 3 bases, with 9 bases separating them. The CDR3 runs 14 residues. The CDR3 loop is CASSLERQSYEQYF. DNA of the CDR3: TGTGCCAGCAGCTTAGAGAGACAGAGCTACGAGCAGTACTTC.

The chain links TRBV20-1 to TRBJ2-3; D may correspond to TRBD1 or TRBD2 (11 bases each). Germline CDR1 reads DFQATT; CDR2 reads SNEGSKA (reference sequence). This CDR3 is built from 19 residues. V lost 5 bases to trimming and J lost 4 bases, with 31 bases between them. The chain's CDR3 is CSAWDRGVLAGGSADTQYF. Written as DNA, the CDR3 is TGCAGTGCTTGGGACAGGGGGGTGCTAGCGGGAGGAAGCGCAGATACGCAGTATTTT.

This clonotype was picked up many times. The V call is TRBV28, the J call TRBJ2-7; tentatively, D is TRBD1 (5 bases). The V and J ends lost 7 bases and 3 bases respectively, with 7 bases between them. Per the germline V gene, CDR1 is MDHEN and CDR2 is SYDVKM. There are 11 residues in the CDR3. CDR3 sequence: CASKGYYEQYF. In DNA form, the CDR3 reads TGTGCCAGCAAGGGGTACTACGAGCAGTACTTC.

The table lists this clonotype with a few counts. The rearrangement joins TRBV10-3 to TRBJ2-1; possible D gene TRBD1, 6 bases. This CDR3 region has 12 residues. V dropped 3 bases and J dropped 10 bases, with 10 bases sitting between them. Germline assignment: CDR1 ENHRY and CDR2 SYGVKD. CDR3 sequence reads: CAISESDREQFF. The CDR3 DNA is TGTGCCATCAGTGAATCCGACAGGGAGCAGTTCTTC.

This rearrangement joins TRBV3-1 to TRBJ2-1, with 11 positions matching TRBD2. CDR3 length: 14 amino acids. V was clipped by 1 base and J by 8 bases; unmatched bases: 1. Germline CDR1 LGHDT, CDR2 YNNKEL (reference sequence). CDR3 DNA: TGTGCCAGCAGCCAAGTAGCGGGAGGGGATGAGCAGTTCTTC. It encodes CASSQVAGGDEQFF.

This clonotype came up many times. The chain couples TRBV11-2 to TRBJ1-1; a possible D gene is TRBD1 (5 bases). V shed 3 bases and J shed 0 bases, with 14 bases lying between them. CDR1 SGHAT and CDR2 FQNNGV come from the germline V gene. The CDR3 extends over 16 amino acids. The chain's CDR3 is CASSFGDYLMNTEAFF. The CDR3 bases are TGTGCCAGCAGCTTTGGGGACTATCTCATGAACACTGAAGCTTTCTTT.

This clonotype was seen many times. The J gene is TRBJ2-2, the V gene TRBV11-2; D unresolved. The CDR3 is 16 residues long. The V gene's germline CDR1 is SGHAT and CDR2 FQNNGV. V was cut by 7 bases and J by 3 bases, with 18 bases left in between. In DNA, the CDR3 is TGTGCCAGCACCCAAGCCCCGGTAACGTACACCGGGGAGCTGTTTTTT. It codes for CASTQAPVTYTGELFF.

This clonotype was counted many times. V gene TRBV13 combines with J gene TRBJ2-4; 16 bases agree with TRBD2. Germline CDR1 and CDR2: PRHDT and FYEKMQ (reference sequence). V trimming: 5 bases; J trimming: 1 base; junction bases outside the gene matches: 8. The CDR3 loop spans 19 amino acids. The CDR3 DNA follows: TGTGCCAGCAGCAACACGGGACTAGCGGGAGGGGGGGCCAAAAACATTCAGTACTTC. Its protein is CASSNTGLAGGGAKNIQYF. Filled out from reference TRBV13 and TRBJ2-4, the complete variable domain reads AAGVIQSPRHLIKEKRETATLKCYPIPRHDTVYWYQQGPGQDPQFLISFYEKMQSDKGSIPDRFSAQQFSDYHSELNMSSLELGDSALYFCASSNTGLAGGGAKNIQYFGAGTRLSVL.

This clonotype was seen only a few times. The CDR3 DNA is TGTGCCAGCAGCCACCAAGGGTACGAGCAGTACTTC. Its protein is CASSHQGYEQYF. The V gene is TRBV3-1, the J gene TRBJ2-7; D call uncertain. Germline-derived CDR1 and CDR2 are LGHDT and YNNKEL (reference sequence). The V end was cut by 3 bases, the J end by 4 bases, with 7 bases between. The CDR3 totals 12 residues.

This clonotype has a handful of counts. This chain connects TRBV6-4 to TRBJ2-1, with TRBD1 as a possible D gene (5 bases). This CDR3 region has 16 residues. Germline V gives CDR1 MRHNA, CDR2 SNTAGT. V was cut by 3 bases and J by 4 bases, with 16 bases left in between. The CDR3 region is CASSELTGGGYNEQFF. The CDR3 bases are TGTGCCAGCAGTGAACTCACAGGTGGTGGGTACAATGAGCAGTTCTTC.

This clonotype was counted at least ten times. The chain is built from TRBV11-2 and TRBJ2-7; 8 bases line up with TRBD1. The germline V gene has CDR1 SGHAT and CDR2 FQNNGV. V lost 10 bases and J lost 7; bases outside the gene matches: 9. This CDR3 region has 12 residues. The CDR3 nucleotides are TGTGCCACAACGGACAGGGTCGGGGAGCAGTACTTC. It encodes CATTDRVGEQYF. The full variable domain, with the rest looked up from reference TRBV11-2 and TRBJ2-7, is EAGVAQSPRYKIIEKRQSVAFWCNPISGHATLYWYQQILGQGPKLLIQFQNNGVVDDSQLPKDRFSAERLKGVDSTLKIQPAKLEDSAVYLCATTDRVGEQYFGPGTRLTVT.